This T cell receptor (beta chain) was observed in a study of cytomegalovirus exposure and HLA in healthy donors. Both 60 Vbeta primers and 13 Jbeta primers went into the PCR. TCRdb's table, derived via immunoSEQ multiplex PCR, lists solely in-frame clones and lacks some. Of about 130,000 clones listed, approximately 87% were seen once; the top ten hold 20%. CDR3 length equals 15 residues. Trimming cost V 5 bases and J 3 bases, with 16 bases left between them. Germline values: CDR1 SGHVS, CDR2 FNYEAQ. Everyone who donated was a healthy bone marrow donor. While unrecorded immune exposures were likely, the donors were nominally healthy when sampled.

This chain links TRBV7-6 with TRBJ1-2; D call uncertain. The sequenced sample was PBMCs. The receptor comes from a man between 18 and 29 years old in good health and CMV-seropositive. The CDR3 reads CASSPLRGLDYGYTF. The CDR3 region has the DNA TGTGCCAGCAGCCCACTCCGCGGGCTGGACTATGGCTACACCTTC.